The 28 T cell receptor beta chains below were found in one sample sequenced in a study of blood T cells in healthy people across ages. Primers used in a second PCR of about 7 to 12 cycles were a sample-barcoded 5' primer and a J-beta primer mix. One entry per CDR3 protein, called by TCRdb with MiXCR from the 5' RACE reads. Of 1.5 million to 2 million distinct CDR3 sequences listed, 49% are singletons. The sample comprised blood. The receptors shown here come from a woman between 35 and 50 years old in good health.

This clonotype occurred many times. The chain uses TRBV20-1 and TRBJ2-5, with 9 bases fitting TRBD1. CDR1 and CDR2 from the germline V gene are DFQATT and SNEGSKA (reference sequence). V was pared by 4 bases and J by 4 bases, with 10 bases of the junction left unmatched. The CDR3 consists of 15 residues. The DNA of the CDR3 is TGCAGTGCTACGGATCCGGGGACAGGGTTAGAGACCCAGTACTTC. Its protein product is CSATDPGTGLETQYF.

The chain recombines TRBV4-1 with TRBJ1-2; D gene uncertain. This CDR3 spans 16 amino acids. Germline V gives CDR1 MGHRA, CDR2 YSYEKL. V was pared by 0 bases and J by 4 bases, with 15 bases between. The CDR3 sequence: CASSQEGVQSFYGYTF. In DNA, the CDR3 is TGCGCCAGCAGCCAAGAAGGTGTACAGTCTTTCTATGGCTACACCTTC.

V is TRBV29-1 and J is TRBJ1-2; D gene ambiguous. The CDR3 length is 12 residues. Trimming took 0 bases from V and 8 from J, leaving 10 bases between them. Germline CDR1 and CDR2: SQVTM and ANQGSEA. The DNA for the CDR3 is TGCAGCGTTGAAGATGGTGGGGTAGGCTACACCTTC. The encoded protein is CSVEDGGVGYTF.

This clonotype occurred a few times. The genes are TRBV7-9 and TRBJ2-3; D gene unclear. The germline CDR1 and CDR2 sequences are SEHNR and FQNEAQ (reference sequence). Trimming cost V 4 bases and J 6 bases, with 11 bases left between them. The CDR3 totals 13 residues. The CDR3 bases are TGTGCCAGCAGCTCTCAGGTCCCCGATACGCAGTATTTT. Encoded protein: CASSSQVPDTQYF.

J is TRBJ1-4 and V is TRBV4-1; weak D call: TRBD1 (6 bases). The CDR3 sequence is 14 residues long. Deletions cut 6 bases from V and 8 bases from J, with 16 bases between. Germline lookup yields CDR1 MGHRA and CDR2 YSYEKL. This CDR3 is CASRLQGVGEKLFF. In DNA, the CDR3 is TGCGCCAGCAGGCTACAGGGAGTCGGGGAAAAACTGTTTTTT.

Written as DNA, the CDR3 is TGCAGTGCCATAGAAGGAGGTCGCGTGAACACTGAAGCTTTCTTT. It codes for CSAIEGGRVNTEAFF. The chain links TRBV20-1 to TRBJ1-1; D is uncertain. Germline CDR1 and CDR2: DFQATT and SNEGSKA (reference sequence). The ends were cut back, 6 bases at V and 0 bases at J, with 17 bases in the middle. The CDR3 loop spans 15 amino acids.

This clonotype was counted once. This sequence joins TRBV6-4 and TRBJ1-2; 8 nucleotides agree with TRBD1. The V gene's germline CDR1 is MRHNA and CDR2 SNTAGT. This CDR3 spans 13 amino acids. With 7 bases clipped from V and 8 bases from J, the junction kept 9 bases outside the gene matches. The CDR3 DNA reads as TGTGCCAGCACAGTGGACAGGGTAGTCGGCTACACCTTC. This gives the protein CASTVDRVVGYTF.

In its sample, this clonotype was seen a few times. The genes are TRBV21-1 and TRBJ1-5. TRBV21-1 is a recognized pseudogene. The CDR3 covers 18 residues. CDR3 nucleotide sequence: TGTGCCAGCAGCCCCCTGCGGGCTGGGCGTTATAGCAATCAGCCCCAGCATTTT. Protein: CASSPLRAGRYSNQPQHF.

This clonotype has a handful of counts. The chain employs TRBV6-5 and TRBJ2-1; D perhaps matches TRBD1 (5 bases). CDR3 length equals 17 residues. V lost 0 bases to trimming and J lost 4 bases, with 16 bases between them. CDR1 and CDR2 (germline): MNHEY, SVGAGI. The CDR3 is CASSYSDWQGPYNEQFF. CDR3 DNA sequence: TGTGCCAGCAGTTACTCTGATTGGCAGGGCCCTTACAATGAGCAGTTCTTC.

This clonotype was recorded a few times. The chain has TRBV27 and TRBJ2-5, with unresolved D. The CDR3 totals 14 residues. Deletions cut 5 bases from V and 5 bases from J, with 15 bases between. From germline, CDR1 is MNHEY and CDR2 SMNVEV (reference sequence). CDR3 in amino acids: CASSATRVRETQYF. For the CDR3, the DNA is TGTGCCAGCAGTGCGACAAGGGTCAGGGAGACCCAGTACTTC.

V usage is TRBV6-5 and J usage is TRBJ2-5; the D gene is possibly TRBD2 (5 bases). The J call may not be correct, given that the DNA end is closer to TRBJ2-7. CDR1 MNHEY and CDR2 SVGAGI come from the germline V gene. This CDR3 has 14 amino acids. The CDR3 DNA reads TGTGCCAGCAGTTACACGGGAATCTCGGGCGAGCAGTACTTC. Translating it yields CASSYTGISGEQYF.

The sample holds a few counts of this clonotype. The chain combines TRBV6-2 or TRBV6-3 with TRBJ2-1, with 12 bases aligning to TRBD2. The V gene's germline CDR1 is MNHEY and CDR2 SVGEGT. The CDR3 loop spans 15 amino acids. V shed 6 bases and J 7 bases; nucleotides not matched to a gene: 7. CDR3 sequence reads: CASRPSGGAINEQFF. CDR3 sequence (DNA): TGTGCCAGCAGGCCTAGCGGGGGGGCCATAAATGAGCAGTTCTTC.

The chain joins TRBV5-1 to TRBJ2-3; possibly TRBD1 for D (6 bases). Germline CDR1 reads SGHRS; CDR2 reads YFSETQ. V lost 4 bases, J lost 0 bases, and 15 bases lay in between. This CDR3 is 16 amino acids long. This CDR3 reads CASSQGTKSSTDTQYF. CDR3 sequence (DNA): TGCGCCAGCAGCCAGGGGACGAAATCTAGCACAGATACGCAGTATTTT.

This chain connects TRBV4-1 to TRBJ1-1, with 7 nucleotides matching TRBD1. The CDR3 is 14 amino acids. Unmatched junction bases numbered 10, after V lost 8 bases and J lost 4 bases. Looked up from germline, CDR1 is MGHRA and CDR2 is YSYEKL. In DNA, the CDR3 is TGCGCCAGCTTTGGACAGGCGAATAGCACTGAAGCTTTCTTT. This gives the protein CASFGQANSTEAFF.

The gene calls are TRBV6-2 or TRBV6-3 and TRBJ2-1; TRBD1 matches at 7 bases. The CDR3 spans 16 residues. The V and J ends lost 7 bases and 3 bases, in that order; junction bases with no gene match: 12. CDR1 is MNHEY, CDR2 SVGEGT, per germline. CDR3 sequence: CASKGASPRGYNEQFF. In DNA form, the CDR3 reads TGTGCCAGCAAGGGGGCTAGCCCCCGGGGCTACAATGAGCAGTTCTTC.

This clonotype has only a few counts. The gene calls are TRBV7-3 and TRBJ2-3, with 10 positions matching TRBD2. The V segment lost 5 bases and the J segment 3 bases; nucleotides outside the gene matches: 11. Germline CDR1 reads SGHTA; CDR2 reads FQGTGA. The CDR3 has 17 amino acids. The DNA for the CDR3 is TGTGCCAGCAGCCTTACAAGTTCTAGCGGGGGTACAGATACGCAGTATTTT. It specifies CASSLTSSSGGTDTQYF.

In nucleotides, the CDR3 is TGTGCCAGCAGAGACAGGGGCCGGATCTATGGCTACACCTTC. Its translation is CASRDRGRIYGYTF. V usage is TRBV28 and J usage is TRBJ1-2, with 8 bases matching TRBD1. The CDR3 has 14 residues. V was clipped by 6 bases and J by 4 bases; unmatched bases: 7. Germline lookup yields CDR1 MDHEN and CDR2 SYDVKM.

This clonotype was observed a handful of times. The chain uses TRBV5-1 and TRBJ1-2, with D hard to call. Trimming shortened V by 2 bases and J by 8 bases, and 13 bases separated the two germline ends. The CDR3 runs 13 residues. The V gene's germline CDR1 is SGHRS and CDR2 YFSETQ. For the CDR3, the DNA is TGCGCCAGCAGCTTTAACGACTATCTAGGCTACACCTTC. It is translated as CASSFNDYLGYTF. Looking up the rest from reference TRBV5-1 and TRBJ1-2 gives the full variable domain: KAGVTQTPRYLIKTRGQQVTLSCSPISGHRSVSWYQQTPGQGLQFLFEYFSETQRNKGNFPGRFSGRQFSNSRSEMNVSTLELGDSALYLCASSFNDYLGYTFGSGTRLTVV.

V gene TRBV29-1 combines with J gene TRBJ2-1; a possible D gene is TRBD2 (6 bases). This CDR3 is 14 amino acids long. Germline assignment: CDR1 SQVTM and CDR2 ANQGSEA. With 6 bases removed from V and 3 bases from J, the gap between germline ends came to 15 bases. The CDR3 region has the DNA TGCAGCGTCACCGGGACTGAAATCTACAATGAGCAGTTCTTC. It codes for CSVTGTEIYNEQFF.

The rearrangement links TRBV29-1 to TRBJ1-1; D uncertain. V lost 0 bases and J lost 4, with 6 bases in between. The germline gives CDR1 SQVTM, CDR2 ANQGSEA. The CDR3 spans 12 residues. The CDR3 spells CSVEERGTEAFF. CDR3 coding DNA: TGCAGCGTTGAAGAACGGGGCACTGAAGCTTTCTTT.

This clonotype appeared a few times. The rearrangement uses TRBV4-1 and TRBJ2-7; tentatively, D is TRBD1 (6 bases). V dropped 0 bases and J dropped 2 bases, with 17 bases sitting between them. CDR1 and CDR2 from the germline V gene are MGHRA and YSYEKL. This CDR3 region has 17 residues. CDR3 amino acids: CASSQEWLGTRPYEQYF. CDR3 coding DNA: TGCGCCAGCAGCCAAGAATGGCTGGGGACACGGCCCTACGAGCAGTACTTC.

CDR3 in amino acids: CASRTSQGLAGNEQYF. CDR3 coding DNA: TGTGCCAGCAGGACCTCCCAAGGACTAGCTGGGAATGAGCAGTACTTC. V gene TRBV27 combines with J gene TRBJ2-7, with 8 bases fitting TRBD2. CDR3 length: 16 amino acids. Trimming took 6 bases from V and 7 from J; bases not matched to a gene: 17. Germline CDR1 MNHEY, CDR2 SMNVEV (reference sequence).

Remarks on this clonotype: A junction boundary mismatches the germline segment, possibly from a read error. The rearrangement uses TRBV4-2 and TRBJ1-2, with unresolved D. Germline CDR1 reads LGHNA; CDR2 reads YNFKEQ. The CDR3 has 13 residues. CDR3 in DNA: TGTGCCAGCAGACAAGAGGACCTGGCTGGCTACACCTTC. Amino acid sequence: CASRQEDLAGYTF.

The chain combines TRBV20-1 with TRBJ2-7; unclear D gene. Germline assignment: CDR1 DFQATT and CDR2 SNEGSKA (reference sequence). The CDR3 is 11 amino acids. V lost 6 bases and J lost 5, with 11 bases in between. The CDR3 sequence is CSARLVHEQYF. The CDR3 nucleotides read TGCAGTGCCCGACTTGTCCACGAGCAGTACTTC.

The chain is built from TRBV5-1 and TRBJ2-1; tentatively, D is TRBD1 (6 bases). Trimming pared 3 bases from V and 0 bases from J, leaving 13 bases between. Per germline, CDR1 SGHRS and CDR2 YFSETQ. This CDR3 region has 16 residues. The DNA for the CDR3 is TGCGCCAGCAGCTCGGTGGGGGCAAACTCCTACAATGAGCAGTTCTTC. Amino acids: CASSSVGANSYNEQFF.

This clonotype was counted between two and nine times. The J gene is TRBJ2-5, the V gene TRBV6-2 or TRBV6-3; possible D gene TRBD1, 5 bases. Germline lookup yields CDR1 MNHEY and CDR2 SVGEGT. Trimming removed 0 bases at V and 0 bases at J, with 17 bases between. The CDR3 spans 18 residues. The CDR3 region has the DNA TGTGCCAGCAGTTACTCGACTCGGGCAGGGATACACCAAGAGACCCAGTACTTC. Its translation: CASSYSTRAGIHQETQYF.

To note about this clonotype: A junction end diverges from the germline sequence, so it may reflect a read error. The chain carries TRBV27 and TRBJ2-6; the D gene is possibly TRBD2 (7 bases). The germline CDR1 and CDR2 sequences are MNHEY and SMNVEV (reference sequence). The CDR3 is 18 residues long. The CDR3 reads CAGSFGGHSLSGANVLTF. As DNA, the CDR3 is TGTGCCGGCAGTTTCGGGGGGCACTCCCTCTCTGGGGCCAACGTCCTGACTTTC.

The chain couples TRBV7-2 to TRBJ2-1; D remains unclear. Per germline, CDR1 SGHTA and CDR2 FQGNSA. The germline V and J ends were trimmed by 0 bases and 5 bases, with 5 bases remaining between them. The CDR3 is 13 amino acids. The CDR3 DNA sequence: TGTGCCAGCAGCTTAGCGTCAAACAATGAGCAGTTCTTC. The encoded protein is CASSLASNNEQFF. The full variable domain, with the rest looked up from reference TRBV7-2 and TRBJ2-1, is GAGVSQSPSNKVTEKGKDVELRCDPISGHTALYWYRQSLGQGLEFLIYFQGNSAPDKSGLPSDRFSAERTGGSVSTLTIQRTQQEDSAVYLCASSLASNNEQFFGPGTRLTVL.